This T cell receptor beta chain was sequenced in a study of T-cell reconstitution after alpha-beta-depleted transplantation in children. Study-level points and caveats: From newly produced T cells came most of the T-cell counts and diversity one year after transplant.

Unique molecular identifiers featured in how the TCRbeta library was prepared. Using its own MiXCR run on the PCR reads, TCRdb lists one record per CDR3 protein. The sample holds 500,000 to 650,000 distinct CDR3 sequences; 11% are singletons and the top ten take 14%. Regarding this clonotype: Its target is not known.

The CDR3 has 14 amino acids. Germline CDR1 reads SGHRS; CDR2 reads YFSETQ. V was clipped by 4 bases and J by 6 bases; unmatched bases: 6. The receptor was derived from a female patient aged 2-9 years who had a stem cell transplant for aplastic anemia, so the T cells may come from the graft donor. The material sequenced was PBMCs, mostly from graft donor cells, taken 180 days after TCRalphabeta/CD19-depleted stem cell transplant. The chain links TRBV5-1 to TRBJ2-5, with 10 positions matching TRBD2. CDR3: CASSPGTSAKTQYF. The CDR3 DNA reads TGCGCCAGCAGCCCAGGGACTAGCGCAAAGACCCAGTACTTC.